This T cell receptor (beta chain) was captured by sequencing in a study of blood T cells in healthy people across ages. This clonotype has at least ten counts. Its antigen is undetermined. PBMCs numbering at least 7 million were isolated per sample. The CDR3 has 12 residues. The V gene's germline CDR1 is LGHNA and CDR2 YNFKEQ. General study results and limits: Investigators viewed diversity estimates from one million T cells as underestimates, the study reported. Per million T cells, the diversity of TCR beta decreased roughly linearly as age advanced.

The second PCR ran about 6 to 11 cycles with a sample-barcoded 5' primer and J-beta primers. TCRdb independently ran MiXCR on the 5' RACE reads; one entry per CDR3 protein. The table shows about 1.1 million distinct CDR3 sequences, with roughly two fifths occurring only once. Sequenced input: blood. This receptor was identified in a young man in good health. The chain employs TRBV4-2 and TRBJ2-4, with D hard to call. The DNA matches TRBJ2-7 better at its end, which makes the J call doubtful. The CDR3 DNA follows: TGTGCCAGCAGCCAAGACGGCGACGAGCAGTACTTC. Translating it yields CASSQDGDEQYF.